This T cell receptor (beta chain) is from a study of shared clonotypes between healthy human individuals. Study-wide results and limits: Blood was the sole source, and tissue repertoires probably differ. Naive subsets usually exceeded memory subsets in estimated richness.

The CDR3 consists of 18 residues. Germline CDR1 and CDR2: MDHEN and SYDVKM. V shed 2 bases, J shed 1 base, and the junction held 11 bases outside the gene matches. Of note for this clone: Antigen: not known.

Deep was the level at which the assay was run. Sequenced by immunoSEQ multiplex PCR; TCRdb stores in-frame clones only, minus some. The top ten hold about 0.45% of the sample, which has approximately 1.4 million clones, 95% to 99% seen once. Sequenced material: naive CD4+ T cells sorted from blood. The subset here: CD45RA+ positively selected. The chain uses TRBV28 and TRBJ2-4; 7 positions match TRBD2. The TCR originated in a man under 40 in good health. CDR3 DNA: TGTGCCAGCAGTTTACTTGGTTTGCGGGGGAGGGCCAAAAACATTCAGTACTTC. Its translation: CASSLLGLRGRAKNIQYF.